This is a list of T cell receptor beta chains from one sample in a study of beta chain features in type 1 diabetes. Measured with immunoSEQ multiplex PCR; TCRdb has only the in-frame clones, and not every one. The sample carries around 710,000 clones, roughly 12% recorded once. Material for sequencing was naive CD4+ T cells from blood. The receptors come from a man between 25 and 39 years old with type 1 diabetes. The CDR3 runs from the conserved cysteine through the conserved F or W. Fields, in order: J gene, V gene, clone size, D gene, CDR3 protein, CDR3 DNA. D genes are given only for firm matches. Where a row states a size, it is once, few, many or the class of an expanded clone; other rows omit it.

j_call: TRBJ2-2; v_call: TRBV7-6; clone_size: -; d_call: -; cdr3_aa: CASSPPGIGPGELFF; cdr3_nt: TGTGCCAGCAGCCCGCCGGGGATTGGACCCGGGGAGCTGTTTTTT
j_call: TRBJ2-4; v_call: TRBV7-2; clone_size: few; d_call: -; cdr3_aa: CASSLALQGNIQYF; cdr3_nt: TGTGCCAGCAGCTTAGCCCTACAGGGAAACATTCAGTACTTC
j_call: TRBJ1-1; v_call: TRBV7-9; clone_size: -; d_call: -; cdr3_aa: CASSFSNTEAFF; cdr3_nt: TGTGCCAGCAGCTTCTCCAACACTGAAGCTTTCTTT
j_call: TRBJ1-2; v_call: TRBV5-1; clone_size: -; d_call: -; cdr3_aa: CASTLTQGWGGYTF; cdr3_nt: TGCGCCAGCACCTTAACTCAGGGATGGGGCGGCTACACCTTC
j_call: TRBJ1-5; v_call: TRBV19; clone_size: -; d_call: -; cdr3_aa: CASSRALQPQHF; cdr3_nt: TGTGCCAGTAGTAGGGCCCTACAGCCCCAGCATTTT
j_call: TRBJ2-7; v_call: TRBV7-9; clone_size: -; d_call: TRBD2; cdr3_aa: CASSFFGTSGGEQYF; cdr3_nt: TGTGCCAGCAGCTTCTTCGGGACTAGCGGGGGCGAGCAGTACTTC
j_call: TRBJ2-5; v_call: TRBV11-2; clone_size: once; d_call: -; cdr3_aa: CASSLAPGKETQYF; cdr3_nt: TGTGCCAGCAGCTTAGCTCCAGGGAAAGAGACCCAGTACTTC
j_call: TRBJ2-3; v_call: TRBV11-3; clone_size: few; d_call: TRBD2; cdr3_aa: CASSWAGTSGSTDTQYF; cdr3_nt: TGTGCCAGCAGCTGGGCCGGGACTAGCGGAAGCACAGATACGCAGTATTTT
j_call: TRBJ1-3; v_call: TRBV6-6; clone_size: few; d_call: TRBD1; cdr3_aa: CASSLTDRGSGNTIYF; cdr3_nt: TGTGCCAGCAGCTTGACCGACAGGGGCTCTGGAAACACCATATATTTT
j_call: TRBJ1-2; v_call: TRBV5-1; clone_size: -; d_call: -; cdr3_aa: CASSSGQPGYTF; cdr3_nt: TGCGCCAGCAGCTCCGGACAGCCTGGCTACACCTTC
j_call: TRBJ2-7; v_call: TRBV6-5; clone_size: few; d_call: -; cdr3_aa: CASSRSRVYEQYF; cdr3_nt: TGTGCCAGCAGCCGGAGCAGGGTCTACGAGCAGTACTTC
j_call: TRBJ2-3; v_call: TRBV4-3; clone_size: -; d_call: TRBD2; cdr3_aa: CASSQDRGGRTDTQYF; cdr3_nt: TGCGCCAGCAGCCAAGATCGGGGGGGACGAACAGATACGCAGTATTTT
j_call: TRBJ1-2; v_call: TRBV4-2; clone_size: -; d_call: -; cdr3_aa: CASSQGGEDYGYTF; cdr3_nt: TGTGCCAGCAGCCAAGGGGGTGAAGACTATGGCTACACCTTC
j_call: TRBJ2-3; v_call: TRBV9; clone_size: -; d_call: TRBD2; cdr3_aa: CASSPLVAGTSTDTQYF; cdr3_nt: TGTGCCAGCAGCCCTCTGGTAGCGGGCACCAGCACAGATACGCAGTATTTT
j_call: TRBJ1-4; v_call: TRBV6-6; clone_size: -; d_call: -; cdr3_aa: CASSPGTDGEKLFF; cdr3_nt: TGTGCCAGCAGCCCCGGGACGGACGGTGAAAAACTGTTTTTT
j_call: TRBJ2-2; v_call: TRBV30; clone_size: -; d_call: -; cdr3_aa: CAWSNLGQNTGELFF; cdr3_nt: TGTGCCTGGAGTAACCTGGGACAGAACACCGGGGAGCTGTTTTTT
j_call: TRBJ1-6; v_call: TRBV7-9; clone_size: -; d_call: TRBD1; cdr3_aa: CASSPWGQGNSPLHF; cdr3_nt: TGTGCCAGCAGCCCCTGGGGACAGGGTAATTCACCCCTCCACTTT
j_call: TRBJ2-7; v_call: TRBV7-9; clone_size: few; d_call: -; cdr3_aa: CASTRGTGSSYEQYF; cdr3_nt: TGTGCCAGCACCAGGGGGACTGGGAGCTCCTACGAGCAGTACTTC
j_call: TRBJ2-7; v_call: TRBV7-9; clone_size: -; d_call: -; cdr3_aa: CASSLAGGSSYEQYF; cdr3_nt: TGTGCCAGCAGCTTAGCAGGGGGTAGCTCCTACGAGCAGTACTTC
j_call: TRBJ1-2; v_call: TRBV19; clone_size: few; d_call: -; cdr3_aa: CASSENYGYTF; cdr3_nt: TGTGCCAGTAGTGAAAACTATGGCTACACCTTC
j_call: TRBJ2-1; v_call: TRBV19; clone_size: -; d_call: -; cdr3_aa: CASSIEGFKVGTYNEQFF; cdr3_nt: TGTGCCAGTAGTATAGAAGGGTTCAAGGTAGGGACCTACAATGAGCAGTTCTTC
j_call: TRBJ2-6; v_call: TRBV27; clone_size: -; d_call: -; cdr3_aa: CASSLWGSGANVLTF; cdr3_nt: TGTGCCAGCAGTTTATGGGGCTCTGGGGCCAACGTCCTGACTTTC
j_call: TRBJ1-2; v_call: TRBV19; clone_size: -; d_call: -; cdr3_aa: CASSIQRGPGASNYGYTF; cdr3_nt: TGTGCCAGTAGTATACAGAGGGGACCAGGGGCCTCTAACTATGGCTACACCTTC
j_call: TRBJ1-5; v_call: TRBV25-1; clone_size: -; d_call: TRBD1; cdr3_aa: CASKGQGGNQPQHF; cdr3_nt: TGTGCCAGCAAGGGACAGGGGGGCAATCAGCCCCAGCATTTT
j_call: TRBJ1-1; v_call: TRBV25-1; clone_size: few; d_call: -; cdr3_aa: CASTPTLRSAEAFF; cdr3_nt: TGTGCCAGCACTCCGACGTTGAGGAGCGCTGAAGCTTTCTTT
j_call: TRBJ2-1; v_call: TRBV2; clone_size: -; d_call: -; cdr3_aa: CASSERDYEQFF; cdr3_nt: TGTGCCAGCAGTGAGAGGGACTATGAGCAGTTCTTC
j_call: TRBJ2-7; v_call: TRBV27; clone_size: -; d_call: -; cdr3_aa: CASSLWSPPYEQYF; cdr3_nt: TGTGCCAGCAGTTTATGGTCGCCCCCCTACGAGCAGTACTTC
j_call: TRBJ1-3; v_call: TRBV2; clone_size: few; d_call: -; cdr3_aa: CASSDWQGPYSGNTIYF; cdr3_nt: TGTGCCAGCAGTGACTGGCAGGGGCCCTACTCTGGAAACACCATATATTTT
j_call: TRBJ1-1; v_call: TRBV5-1; clone_size: few; d_call: TRBD1; cdr3_aa: CASSSGTGPNTEAFF; cdr3_nt: TGCGCCAGCAGCTCTGGGACAGGCCCGAACACTGAAGCTTTCTTT
j_call: TRBJ2-7; v_call: TRBV6-5; clone_size: few; d_call: -; cdr3_aa: CASSYSSGSHNEQYF; cdr3_nt: TGTGCCAGCAGTTACTCGAGTGGTAGTCATAACGAGCAGTACTTC
j_call: TRBJ1-3; v_call: TRBV6-5; clone_size: once; d_call: -; cdr3_aa: CASSPNSPRDTIYF; cdr3_nt: TGTGCCAGCAGTCCCAATAGCCCCCGGGACACCATATATTTT
j_call: TRBJ2-3; v_call: TRBV14; clone_size: few; d_call: TRBD2; cdr3_aa: CASSSRGGSTDTQYF; cdr3_nt: TGTGCCAGCAGCTCGCGGGGGGGGAGCACAGATACGCAGTATTTT
j_call: TRBJ2-5; v_call: TRBV7-2; clone_size: -; d_call: TRBD2; cdr3_aa: CASSRSGGLQETQYF; cdr3_nt: TGTGCCAGCAGCCGTAGCGGGGGACTACAAGAGACCCAGTACTTC
j_call: TRBJ1-2; v_call: TRBV10-3; clone_size: few; d_call: -; cdr3_aa: CAIGTTLTDGYTF; cdr3_nt: TGTGCCATTGGGACAACGTTGACTGATGGCTACACCTTC
j_call: TRBJ2-7; v_call: TRBV29-1; clone_size: few; d_call: -; cdr3_aa: CSVSARTLGEQYF; cdr3_nt: TGCAGCGTTTCGGCGAGGACCCTGGGGGAGCAGTACTTC
j_call: TRBJ1-2; v_call: TRBV4-2; clone_size: -; d_call: -; cdr3_aa: CASSQDRGDWDYGYTF; cdr3_nt: TGTGCCAGCAGCCAAGATCGAGGGGACTGGGACTATGGCTACACCTTC
j_call: TRBJ2-3; v_call: TRBV7-2; clone_size: -; d_call: -; cdr3_aa: CASSSYLADTQYF; cdr3_nt: TGTGCCAGCAGCTCCTATTTGGCGGATACGCAGTATTTT
j_call: TRBJ2-2; v_call: TRBV28; clone_size: few; d_call: TRBD1; cdr3_aa: CASRSQGAGLNTGELFF; cdr3_nt: TGTGCCAGCAGATCCCAGGGGGCGGGATTAAACACCGGGGAGCTGTTTTTT
j_call: TRBJ2-7; v_call: TRBV19; clone_size: few; d_call: -; cdr3_aa: CASSIATGTEQYF; cdr3_nt: TGTGCCAGTAGTATAGCTACAGGGACCGAGCAGTACTTC
j_call: TRBJ2-5; v_call: TRBV27; clone_size: -; d_call: TRBD2; cdr3_aa: CASSSGLGAKETQYF; cdr3_nt: TGTGCCAGCAGTTCAGGACTAGGGGCCAAAGAGACCCAGTACTTC
j_call: TRBJ2-1; v_call: TRBV5-1; clone_size: few; d_call: -; cdr3_aa: CASSFDVTYNEQFF; cdr3_nt: TGCGCCAGCAGCTTCGACGTAACCTACAATGAGCAGTTCTTC
j_call: TRBJ2-2; v_call: TRBV7-6; clone_size: few; d_call: TRBD2; cdr3_aa: CASSPALAGINTGELFF; cdr3_nt: TGTGCCAGCAGCCCAGCGCTAGCGGGGATAAACACCGGGGAGCTGTTTTTT
j_call: TRBJ2-1; v_call: TRBV6-6; clone_size: -; d_call: -; cdr3_aa: CASSSQSTSGLGQFF; cdr3_nt: TGTGCCAGCAGTTCCCAATCAACCTCGGGACTGGGGCAGTTCTTC
j_call: TRBJ1-6; v_call: TRBV5-6; clone_size: -; d_call: -; cdr3_aa: CASSFDRTNSPLHF; cdr3_nt: TGTGCCAGCAGTTTTGACCGAACTAATTCACCCCTCCACTTT
j_call: TRBJ2-3; v_call: TRBV5-8; clone_size: -; d_call: -; cdr3_aa: CASTTSPNSRAQYF; cdr3_nt: TGTGCCAGCACCACATCCCCTAACAGCCGGGCGCAGTATTTT
j_call: TRBJ2-3; v_call: TRBV11-2; clone_size: -; d_call: -; cdr3_aa: CASGRVFTDTQYF; cdr3_nt: TGTGCCAGCGGAAGGGTTTTTACAGATACGCAGTATTTT
j_call: TRBJ2-2; v_call: TRBV6-1; clone_size: -; d_call: -; cdr3_aa: CASSEITGTGELFF; cdr3_nt: TGTGCCAGCAGTGAAATTACGGGCACCGGGGAGCTGTTTTTT
j_call: TRBJ1-5; v_call: TRBV29-1; clone_size: few; d_call: -; cdr3_aa: CSVGQSNDGQPQHF; cdr3_nt: TGCAGCGTTGGACAGAGCAACGACGGGCAGCCCCAGCATTTT
j_call: TRBJ2-1; v_call: TRBV7-2; clone_size: few; d_call: -; cdr3_aa: CASSSGRYNEQFF; cdr3_nt: TGTGCCAGCAGCTCCGGGAGATACAATGAGCAGTTCTTC